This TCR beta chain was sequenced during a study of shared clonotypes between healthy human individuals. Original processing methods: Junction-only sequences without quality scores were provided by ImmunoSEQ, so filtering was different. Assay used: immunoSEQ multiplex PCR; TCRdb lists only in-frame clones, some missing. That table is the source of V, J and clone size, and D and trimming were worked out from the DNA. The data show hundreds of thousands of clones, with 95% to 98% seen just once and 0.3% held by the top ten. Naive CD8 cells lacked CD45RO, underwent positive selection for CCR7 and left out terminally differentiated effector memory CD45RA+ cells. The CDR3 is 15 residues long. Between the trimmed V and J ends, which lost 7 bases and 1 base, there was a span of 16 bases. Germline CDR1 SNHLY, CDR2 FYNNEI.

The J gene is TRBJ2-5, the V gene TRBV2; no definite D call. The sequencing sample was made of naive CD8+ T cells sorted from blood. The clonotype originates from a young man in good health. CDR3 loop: CASTGDRPVQETQYF. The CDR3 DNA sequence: TGTGCCAGCACGGGTGACCGCCCCGTCCAAGAGACCCAGTACTTC.